This T cell receptor (beta chain) was observed in a study of cytomegalovirus exposure and HLA in healthy donors. This clone occurred a few times. J gave up 5 bases and V 6 bases, and 3 bases lay outside the gene matches. The germline V gene has CDR1 MDHEN and CDR2 SYDVKM. The CDR3 is 13 amino acids. Primers for the PCR totalled 60 Vbeta and 13 Jbeta. Libraries were prepared by immunoSEQ multiplex PCR; TCRdb keeps only in-frame clonotypes and omits some of them. The sample holds some 150,000 clones, 72% seen once. The V and J genes are TRBV28 and TRBJ2-7, with TRBD1 matching 11 bases. The source of this sequence is a human donor in good health. Material: PBMCs. CDR3 nucleotides: TGTGCCAGCAGAGGACAGGGGGCCCACGAGCAGTACTTC. Its translation: CASRGQGAHEQYF.